This T cell receptor beta chain was identified in a study of blood T cell repertoires in COVID-19. Measured with immunoSEQ multiplex PCR; TCRdb has only the in-frame clones, and not every one. The table includes 250,000 to 350,000 clones, about 90% detected once. V lost 0 bases to trimming and J lost 2 bases, with 6 bases between them. The germline CDR1 and CDR2 sequences are SGHDT and YYEEEE. This CDR3 is built from 13 residues. The TCR originated in a man between 18 and 35 years old with active or convalescent COVID-19. Input material: peripheral blood. The chain uses TRBV5-6 and TRBJ2-7, with D possibly being TRBD1 (5 bases). The CDR3 spells CASSLDRPYEQYF. CDR3 in DNA: TGTGCCAGCAGCTTGGACAGGCCCTACGAGCAGTACTTC.